This T cell receptor (beta chain) was captured in a study of Ad26.COV2.S vaccination and SARS-CoV-2 variants. Study summary: The trial was COV1001 and the donor's arm was Ad26.COV2.S. Donor got 5x10^10 or 1x10^11 viral particles of Ad26.COV2.S. Study-level points and caveats: The authors reported substantial breadth in spike-specific CD8+ and CD4+ T cell responses after vaccination.

This clone was found once. Its antigen is undetermined. Stated treatment: some 20 received Ad26.COV2.S at low or high dose, single or two shots; roughly five received placebo; per-sample allocation not given. After the first vaccine or placebo injection, samples were drawn on day 63. Clones were read by immunoSEQ multiplex PCR, and TCRdb kept only the in-frame ones, dropping some. Of 300,000 to 400,000 clones in the sample, 80% to 90% are singletons; the top ten hold roughly 3.3%. With 6 bases removed from V and 5 bases from J, the gap between germline ends came to 16 bases. Germline values: CDR1 SNHLY, CDR2 FYNNEI. The CDR3 covers 15 residues.

This chain uses TRBV2 with TRBJ2-2; D ambiguous. The receptor was isolated from a person between 18 and 65 years old who received the Ad26.COV2.S COVID-19 vaccine or a placebo. The material was peripheral blood, obtained in a trial of Ad26.COV2.S vaccine versus placebo. The DNA for the CDR3 is TGTGCCAGCAGCAAGGTATCGAGTTTTACCGGGGAGCTGTTTTTT. Translated, it gives CASSKVSSFTGELFF.